This T cell receptor beta chain is drawn from a study of metastatic and nonmetastatic thyroid tumors. Study-wide context: From malignant and benign thyroid patients, repertoires in blood and in tumor or nodule tissue were compared. Whole-study results and caveats: For both blood and tumor, malignant thyroid tumors reportedly showed significantly higher TCR beta diversity than benign nodules did.

The CDR3 sequence is 17 residues long. Trimming pared 6 bases from V and 4 bases from J, leaving 26 bases between. From germline, CDR1 is DFQATT and CDR2 SNEGSKA (reference sequence). Patients had received no treatment of any kind before thyroid surgery. Original analysis: The distant-metastasis classifier for papillary thyroid cancer was built from CDR3 differences across clinicopathological groups. TCRdb re-called clones from the PCR reads using MiXCR. The V and J calls come from TCRdb's annotation, not from the publication. This table holds over 35,000 clones, roughly 13% found once. This clone was counted ten times or more. Its antigen is currently unknown. Other DNA sequences in this specimen translate into the identical CDR3.

This rearrangement joins TRBV20-1 to TRBJ2-3; no firm D call. Material for sequencing was blood. This receptor was taken from a female donor with papillary thyroid cancer or a benign thyroid nodule (not recorded which). Some clones in this sample may be carry-over from other donors' samples. CDR3 nucleotide sequence: TGCAGTGCCCCCTGGGCTGCAGGCTCCATCGGCGCAGATACGCAGTATTTT. Translated, it gives CSAPWAAGSIGADTQYF.